Below, one T cell receptor (beta chain) is given with its context. This clonotype was detected a few times. There is no known antigen for this receptor. Per-base qualities were not stored, and no clone one base away is much larger. This entry is derived from a study of T cells after yellow fever vaccination (dated by TCRdb to the late 2010s). As for the study more broadly: Libraries from fractions with low cell numbers were prepared with the SMART-Seq v4 Ultra Low Input RNA kit. Two healthy male donors, one aged 18 to 30 and one aged 30 to 40 years, made up the cohort. Bulk TCR alpha and beta repertoires were sequenced longitudinally to track T-cell clones before and after primary and booster YFV17D yellow fever vaccination. Bulk PBMC replicates and cell subsets were isolated from blood drawn at multiple timepoints before and after both primary and secondary immunization.

The sample's treatment or condition label, in plain terms: live attenuated yellow fever vaccine strain. A standard Ficoll-Paque protocol was used to isolate PBMCs from peripheral blood. CD4 and CD8 T-cell fractions were isolated with Dynabeads CD4 and CD8 positive selection kits. TriZol was used to extract RNA from bulk PBMCs, from CD4 and CD8 fractions, and from dextramer-positive and dextramer-negative fractions. TCR cDNA was made using 5'RACE template switching, a step that added a universal primer site and unique molecular identifiers. Priming of cDNA synthesis was performed from both the TCR alpha and TCR beta constant segments. Two PCR steps were used to amplify libraries, with sample barcodes and sequencing adapters being added in the second step. Sequencing of libraries was performed on Illumina HiSeq 2500 (2x100 bp) or NovaSeq (2x150 bp). From the authors' description of their analysis: MIGEC was used to demultiplex reads and collapse the reads into UMI consensus sequences, and MiXCR was used for V(D)J alignment. Using edgeR on replicate PBMC samples, clonotypes were called vaccine-responding if FDR was below 0.01 and the log2 fold change was above 5 up to day 15. Bulk clonotypes were assigned CD4 or CD8 identity according to which sequenced CD4 or CD8 repertoire held them at higher abundance. The raw public reads went through TCRdb reprocessing: fastp at Q25, MiXCR clone calling, in-frame beta chains kept. Rows merge per CDR3 protein into single entries with the most common DNA and genes. These V and J calls are TCRdb output, not the study's own analysis. Recorded for this sample are over 100,000 distinct CDR3 sequences; 7.5% to 9.5% of them occurred a single time. The ten largest clones take up 25% of the sample.

Broad study findings and their caveats: The secondary T-cell response was weaker than the primary response but faster, peaking on day 5 instead of day 15. Computational filtering was required because FACS-sorted repertoires could contain abundant contaminating clonotypes from the bulk population. A small fraction of clonotypes appeared in both the CD4 and CD8 compartments, likely as a result of convergent recombination. Because the study included only a couple of donors, the extent to which the findings can be generalized is limited. Most clones expanded after primary vaccination were re-detected after the booster (about 95% of CD4 and more than 70% of CD8), suggesting broad memory maintenance.

CDR1 and CDR2, looked up from the germline V gene, are SGHDT and YYEEEE. Relative to germline, V is 5 bases shorter and J is 10 bases shorter, with 16 bases between their ends. The CDR3 has 13 amino acids, counting the end cysteine and phenylalanine. CDR3 DNA only is kept here, 39 bases in frame from base 1. Here the sequenced sample was CD8+ T cells sorted from PBMCs, taken 45 days after the yellow fever booster vaccination. The receptor chain draws on TRBV5-6 and TRBJ2-1; TRBD2 is perhaps the D gene, given 6 matching bases. This clonotype originated in a man aged 30-40 years who received the YFV17D yellow fever vaccine. The nucleotide sequence reads TGTGCCAGCAGGGTCGGGAGCGGCCGGGAGCAGTTCTTC. Translation gives CASRVGSGREQFF. Full variable domain (CDR3 extended with the reference TRBV5-6 and TRBJ2-1 proteins): DAGVTQSPTHLIKTRGQQVTLRCSPKSGHDTVSWYQQALGQGPQFIFQYYEEEERQRGNFPDRFSGHQFPNYSSELNVNALLLGDSALYLCASRVGSGREQFFGPGTRLTVL.